The clone carrying this T cell receptor (beta chain) came up a few times. Antigen: not known. Here immunoSEQ multiplex PCR was the method, and the copy in TCRdb shows in-frame clones only, minus some. Found here are about 13,000 clones, 75% to 90% of them singletons; the top ten hold roughly two fifths. V was cut by 2 bases and J by 6 bases, with 9 bases left in between. Per germline, CDR1 SGHTA and CDR2 FQGTGA. The CDR3 consists of 13 residues. This record comes from a study of OX40 agonist ivuxolimab in advanced cancers. Whole-study results and caveats: Which antigen the expanded peripheral T cells recognized is unknown. Clonal expansion was seen in CD4+ and CD8+ blood T cells by week 6 at 0.1 to 3.0 mg/kg.

The chain has TRBV7-3 and TRBJ2-3; D not certain. The material sequenced was CD4+ or CD8+ T cells sorted from blood, taken in a trial of the OX40 agonist ivuxolimab. This TCR came from an adult with an advanced solid tumor such as melanoma, head and neck, liver or kidney cancer. In DNA, the CDR3 is TGTGCCAGCAGCTTACTAGTTTTCGATACGCAGTATTTT. Its protein is CASSLLVFDTQYF.